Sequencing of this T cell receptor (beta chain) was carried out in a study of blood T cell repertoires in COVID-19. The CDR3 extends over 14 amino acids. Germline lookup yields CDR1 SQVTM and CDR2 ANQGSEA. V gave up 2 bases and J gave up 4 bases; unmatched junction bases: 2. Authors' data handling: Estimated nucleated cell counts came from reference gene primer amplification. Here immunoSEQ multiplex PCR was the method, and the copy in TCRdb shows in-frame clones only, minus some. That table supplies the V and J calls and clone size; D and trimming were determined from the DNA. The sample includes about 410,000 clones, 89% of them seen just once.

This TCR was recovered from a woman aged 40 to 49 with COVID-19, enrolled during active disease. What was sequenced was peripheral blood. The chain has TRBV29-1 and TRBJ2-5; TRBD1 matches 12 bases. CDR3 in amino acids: CSVERDRGPETQYF. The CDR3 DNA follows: TGCAGCGTTGAACGGGACAGGGGGCCAGAGACCCAGTACTTC.